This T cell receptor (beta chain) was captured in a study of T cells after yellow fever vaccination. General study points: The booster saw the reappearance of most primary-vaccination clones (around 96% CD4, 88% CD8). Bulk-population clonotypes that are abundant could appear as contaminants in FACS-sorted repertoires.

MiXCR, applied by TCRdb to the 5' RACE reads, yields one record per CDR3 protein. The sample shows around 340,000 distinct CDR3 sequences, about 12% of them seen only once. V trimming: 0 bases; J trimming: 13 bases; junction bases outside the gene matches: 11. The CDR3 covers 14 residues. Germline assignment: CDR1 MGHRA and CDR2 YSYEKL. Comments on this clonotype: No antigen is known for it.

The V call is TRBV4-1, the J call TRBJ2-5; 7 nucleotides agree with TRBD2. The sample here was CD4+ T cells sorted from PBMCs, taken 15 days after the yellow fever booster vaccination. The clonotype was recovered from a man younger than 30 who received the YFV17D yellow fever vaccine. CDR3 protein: CASSQEFPGLSLYF. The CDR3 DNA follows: TGCGCCAGCAGCCAAGAGTTTCCGGGACTATCACTGTACTTC.